The 6 T cell receptor beta chains listed next were all sequenced from one sample in a study of T-cell reconstitution after alpha-beta-depleted transplantation in children. Using unique molecular identifiers, the investigators prepared the TCRbeta library. TCRdb ran MiXCR on the PCR reads and lists one entry per CDR3 protein. The sample records about 690,000 distinct CDR3 sequences, roughly 17% being singletons. Here the sequenced sample was PBMCs from the stem cell graft donor, taken from the stem cell graft. These TCRs come from a human donor who donated a stem cell graft to a child with acute myeloid leukemia.

This clonotype was counted ten times or more. The CDR3 DNA sequence: TGCAGCGTTTCAACTTCGGACAGGGCCAACGGGGATACGCAGTATTTT. Its protein product is CSVSTSDRANGDTQYF. V usage is TRBV29-1 and J usage is TRBJ2-3, with 8 bases identical to TRBD1. The CDR3 covers 16 residues. V lost 5 bases and J lost 6; bases outside the gene matches: 16. Germline CDR1 is SQVTM and CDR2 is ANQGSEA.

A few counts support this clonotype. The chain combines TRBV29-1 with TRBJ2-5; D is perhaps TRBD1 (5 bases). The CDR3 sequence is 10 residues long. V lost 2 bases and J 9 bases, leaving 7 bases between the germline ends. Germline CDR1 is SQVTM and CDR2 is ANQGSEA. CDR3 DNA sequence: TGCAGCGTTGAAAGGGGCGCCCAGTACTTC. Translated: CSVERGAQYF.

This rearrangement joins TRBV20-1 to TRBJ2-3; 8 bases fit TRBD2. The CDR3 consists of 14 residues. Per the germline V gene, CDR1 is DFQATT and CDR2 is SNEGSKA (reference sequence). V lost 1 base and J lost 6; bases outside the gene matches: 6. The CDR3 DNA sequence: TGCAGTGCTAGAGGCGGGGGGAATGGGGATACGCAGTATTTT. Its protein product is CSARGGGNGDTQYF.

This clonotype appeared a few times. The chain employs TRBV5-1 and TRBJ2-1; D might be TRBD2 (5 bases). From germline, CDR1 is SGHRS and CDR2 YFSETQ. The CDR3 contains 14 residues. Trimming took 3 bases from V and 8 from J, leaving 15 bases between them. CDR3 sequence reads: CASSSDYLLHEQFF. The DNA of the CDR3 is TGCGCCAGCAGCTCTGACTACCTGCTACATGAGCAGTTCTTC.

There are a few counts of this clonotype. The genes are TRBV20-1 and TRBJ1-3, with D perhaps matching TRBD1 (6 bases). The CDR3 loop spans 14 amino acids. The germline V gene has CDR1 DFQATT and CDR2 SNEGSKA (reference sequence). Trimming left V 4 bases short and J 0 bases short, with 10 bases between. The CDR3 DNA sequence: TGCAGTGCTATGGCAGGGGTCTCTGGAAACACCATATATTTT. It encodes CSAMAGVSGNTIYF.

This clonotype was counted between two and nine times. The chain carries TRBV5-1 and TRBJ1-4; D might be TRBD1 (5 bases). This CDR3 region has 14 residues. V gave up 3 bases and J gave up 5 bases, with 11 bases separating them. Germline V CDR1 and CDR2: SGHRS, YFSETQ. The CDR3 loop reads CASSWRQQNEKLFF. The CDR3 region has the DNA TGCGCCAGCAGCTGGAGACAGCAGAATGAAAAACTGTTTTTT.